This TCR beta chain comes out of a study of blood T cells in healthy people across ages. This clonotype occurred a few times. Sample-barcoded 5' priming and a J-beta primer mix drove a second PCR of about 6 to 11 cycles. TCRdb processed the 5' RACE reads anew with MiXCR; each CDR3 protein has one entry. Of 1.2 million to 1.5 million distinct CDR3 sequences listed, approximately 59% are singletons. Germline lookup yields CDR1 DFQATT and CDR2 SNEGSKA (reference sequence). With 0 bases removed from V and 8 bases from J, the gap between germline ends came to 17 bases. The CDR3 sequence is 15 residues long.

Sequences were obtained from blood. The rearrangement uses TRBV20-1 and TRBJ2-1; perhaps TRBD2 as D (5 bases). This clonotype was obtained from a man aged 18 to 30 in good health. This chain's CDR3 is CSARDAGSVRDEQFF. DNA of the CDR3: TGCAGTGCTAGAGATGCGGGTAGCGTAAGGGATGAGCAGTTCTTC.